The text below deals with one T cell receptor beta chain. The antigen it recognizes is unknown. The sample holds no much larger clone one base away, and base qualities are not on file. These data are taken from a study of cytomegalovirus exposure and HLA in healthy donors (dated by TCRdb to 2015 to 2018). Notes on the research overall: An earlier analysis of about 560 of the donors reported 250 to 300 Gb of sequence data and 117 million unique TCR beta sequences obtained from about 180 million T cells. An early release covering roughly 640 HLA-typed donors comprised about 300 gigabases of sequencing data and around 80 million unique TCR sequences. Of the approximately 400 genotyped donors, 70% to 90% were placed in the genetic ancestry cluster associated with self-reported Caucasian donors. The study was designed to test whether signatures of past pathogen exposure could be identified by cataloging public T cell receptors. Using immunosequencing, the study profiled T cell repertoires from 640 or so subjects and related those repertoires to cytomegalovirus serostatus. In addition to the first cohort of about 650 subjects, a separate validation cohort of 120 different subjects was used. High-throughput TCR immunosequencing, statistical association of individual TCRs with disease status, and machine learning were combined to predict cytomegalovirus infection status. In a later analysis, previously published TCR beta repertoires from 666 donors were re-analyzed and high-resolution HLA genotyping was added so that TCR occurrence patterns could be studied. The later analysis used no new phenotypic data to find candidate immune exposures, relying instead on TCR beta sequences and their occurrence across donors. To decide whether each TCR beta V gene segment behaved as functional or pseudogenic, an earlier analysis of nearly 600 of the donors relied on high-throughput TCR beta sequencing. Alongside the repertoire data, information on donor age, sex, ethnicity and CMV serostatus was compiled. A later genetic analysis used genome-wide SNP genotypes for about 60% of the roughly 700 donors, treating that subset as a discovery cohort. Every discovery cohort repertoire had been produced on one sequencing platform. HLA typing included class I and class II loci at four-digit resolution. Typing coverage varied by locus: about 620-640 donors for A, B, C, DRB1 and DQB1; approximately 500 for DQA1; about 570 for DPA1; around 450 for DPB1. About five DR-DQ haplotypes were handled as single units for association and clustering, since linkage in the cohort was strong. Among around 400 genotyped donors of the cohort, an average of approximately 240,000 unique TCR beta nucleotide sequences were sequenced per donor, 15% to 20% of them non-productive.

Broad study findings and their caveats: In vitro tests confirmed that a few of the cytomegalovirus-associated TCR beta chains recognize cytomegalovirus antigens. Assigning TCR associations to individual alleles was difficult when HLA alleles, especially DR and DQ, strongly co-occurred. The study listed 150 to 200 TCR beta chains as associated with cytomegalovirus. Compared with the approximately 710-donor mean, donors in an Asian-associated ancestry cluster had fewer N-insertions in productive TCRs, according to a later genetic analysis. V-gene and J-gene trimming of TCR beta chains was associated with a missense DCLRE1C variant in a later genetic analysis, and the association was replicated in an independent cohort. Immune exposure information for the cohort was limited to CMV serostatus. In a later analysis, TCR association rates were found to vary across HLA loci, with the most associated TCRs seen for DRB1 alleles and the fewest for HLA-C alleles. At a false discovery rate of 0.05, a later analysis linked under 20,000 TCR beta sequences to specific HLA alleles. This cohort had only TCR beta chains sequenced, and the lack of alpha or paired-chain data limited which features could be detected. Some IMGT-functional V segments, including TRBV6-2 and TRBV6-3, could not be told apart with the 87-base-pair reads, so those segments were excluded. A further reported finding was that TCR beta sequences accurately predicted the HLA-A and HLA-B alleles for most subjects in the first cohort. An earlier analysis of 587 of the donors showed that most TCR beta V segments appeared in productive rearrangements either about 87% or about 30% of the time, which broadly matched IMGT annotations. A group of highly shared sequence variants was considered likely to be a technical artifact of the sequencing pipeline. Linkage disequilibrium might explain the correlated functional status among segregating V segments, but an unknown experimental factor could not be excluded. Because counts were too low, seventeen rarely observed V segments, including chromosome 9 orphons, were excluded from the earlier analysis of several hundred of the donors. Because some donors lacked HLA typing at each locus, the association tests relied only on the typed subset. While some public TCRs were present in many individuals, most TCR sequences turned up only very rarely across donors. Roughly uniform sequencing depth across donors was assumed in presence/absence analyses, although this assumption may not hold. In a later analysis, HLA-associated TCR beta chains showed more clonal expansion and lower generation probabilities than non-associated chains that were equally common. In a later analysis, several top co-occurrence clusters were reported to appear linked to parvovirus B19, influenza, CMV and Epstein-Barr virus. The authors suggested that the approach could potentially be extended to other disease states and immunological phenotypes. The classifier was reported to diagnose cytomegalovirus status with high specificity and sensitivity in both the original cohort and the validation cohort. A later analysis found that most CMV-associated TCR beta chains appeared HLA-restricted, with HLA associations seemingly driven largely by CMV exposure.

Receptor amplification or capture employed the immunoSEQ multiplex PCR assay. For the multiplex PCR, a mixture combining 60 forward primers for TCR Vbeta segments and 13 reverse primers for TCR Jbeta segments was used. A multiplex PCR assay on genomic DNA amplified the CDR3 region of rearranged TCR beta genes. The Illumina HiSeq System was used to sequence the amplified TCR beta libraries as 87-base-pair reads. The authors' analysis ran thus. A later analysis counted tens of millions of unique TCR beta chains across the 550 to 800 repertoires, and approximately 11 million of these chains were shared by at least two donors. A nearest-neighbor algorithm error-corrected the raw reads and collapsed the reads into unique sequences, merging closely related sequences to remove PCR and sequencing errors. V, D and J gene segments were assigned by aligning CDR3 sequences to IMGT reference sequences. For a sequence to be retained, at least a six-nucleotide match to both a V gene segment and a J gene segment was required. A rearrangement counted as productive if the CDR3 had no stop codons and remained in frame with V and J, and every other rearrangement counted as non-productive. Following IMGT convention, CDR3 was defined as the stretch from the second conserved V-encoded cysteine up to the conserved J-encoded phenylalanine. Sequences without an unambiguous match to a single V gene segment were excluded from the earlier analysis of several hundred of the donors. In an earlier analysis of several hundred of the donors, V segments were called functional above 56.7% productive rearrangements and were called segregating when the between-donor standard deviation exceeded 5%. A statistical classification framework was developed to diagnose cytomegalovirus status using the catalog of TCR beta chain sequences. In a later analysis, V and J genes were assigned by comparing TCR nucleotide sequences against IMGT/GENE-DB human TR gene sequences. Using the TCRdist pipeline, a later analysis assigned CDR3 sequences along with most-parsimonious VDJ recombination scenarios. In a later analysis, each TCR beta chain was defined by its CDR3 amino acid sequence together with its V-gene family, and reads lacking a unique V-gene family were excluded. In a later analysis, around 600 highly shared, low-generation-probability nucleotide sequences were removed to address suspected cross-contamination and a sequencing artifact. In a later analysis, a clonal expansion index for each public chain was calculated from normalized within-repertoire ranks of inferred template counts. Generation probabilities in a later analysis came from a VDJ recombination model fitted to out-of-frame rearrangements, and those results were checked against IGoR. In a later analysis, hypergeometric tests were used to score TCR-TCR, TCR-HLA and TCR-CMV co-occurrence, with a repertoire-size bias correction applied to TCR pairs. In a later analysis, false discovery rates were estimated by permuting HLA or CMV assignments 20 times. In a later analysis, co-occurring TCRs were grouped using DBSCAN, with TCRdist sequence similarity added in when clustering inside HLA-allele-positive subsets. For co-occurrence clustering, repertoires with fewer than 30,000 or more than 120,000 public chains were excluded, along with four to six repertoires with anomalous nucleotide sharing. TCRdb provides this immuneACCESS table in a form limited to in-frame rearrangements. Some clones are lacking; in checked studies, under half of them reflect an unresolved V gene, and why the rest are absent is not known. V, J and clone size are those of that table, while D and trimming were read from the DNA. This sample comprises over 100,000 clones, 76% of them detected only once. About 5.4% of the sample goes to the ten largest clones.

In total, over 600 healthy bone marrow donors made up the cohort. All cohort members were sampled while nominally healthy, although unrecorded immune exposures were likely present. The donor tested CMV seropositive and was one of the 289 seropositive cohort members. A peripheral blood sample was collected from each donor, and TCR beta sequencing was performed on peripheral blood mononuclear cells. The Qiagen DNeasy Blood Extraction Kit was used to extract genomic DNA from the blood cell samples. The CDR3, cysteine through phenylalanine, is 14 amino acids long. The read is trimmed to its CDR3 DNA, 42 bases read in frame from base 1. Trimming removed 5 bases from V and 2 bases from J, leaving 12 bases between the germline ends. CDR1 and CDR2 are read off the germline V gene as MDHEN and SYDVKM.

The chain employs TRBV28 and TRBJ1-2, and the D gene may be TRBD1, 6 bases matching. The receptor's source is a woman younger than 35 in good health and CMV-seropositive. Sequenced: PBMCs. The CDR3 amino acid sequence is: CASSGAQGNYGYTF. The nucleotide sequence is TGTGCCAGCAGTGGGGCCCAGGGGAACTATGGCTACACCTTC.